This T cell receptor (beta chain) comes out of a study of blood T cell repertoires in COVID-19. The overall study: COVID-19 samples, acute and convalescent, were from the United States, Italy and Spain. The cDNA or gDNA used as material had been derived from T cells, B-cell-depleted T cells, or PBMCs.

Authors' methods: From reference gene primer amplification, estimates of nucleated cell counts were derived. Only in-frame clones appear in the TCRdb table, and some are missing; sequencing was by immunoSEQ multiplex PCR. That table supplies the V and J calls and clone size; D and trimming were determined from the DNA. The table lists 130,000 or so clones, around 81% of them singletons. Germline V gene sequence: CDR1 SEHNR, CDR2 FQNEAQ (reference sequence). V lost 5 bases and J lost 7, with 11 bases in between. The CDR3 has 12 residues. The sequence was collected from a human donor in a cohort sampled during active COVID-19. Sequencing used peripheral blood. V usage is TRBV7-9 and J usage is TRBJ2-5; D might be TRBD1 (5 bases). The CDR3 region has the DNA TGTGCCAGCAGCCGGACAAGTGTGACCCAGTACTTC. It codes for CASSRTSVTQYF.